The clone carrying this T cell receptor beta chain occurred many times. Arm-PCR of CDR3 regions and iRepertoire HTBI primers were used to build TCR beta libraries. From the multiplex PCR reads, TCRdb called clonotypes with MiXCR, one entry per CDR3 protein. The data hold about 200,000 distinct CDR3 sequences, with around 19% observed a single time. These data come from a study of regulatory T cells in long-lasting Graves disease. CDR1 and CDR2 from the germline V gene are SEHNR and FQNEAQ (reference sequence). V gave up 3 bases and J gave up 10 bases, with 7 bases separating them. This CDR3 has 11 amino acids. As to time point: newly diagnosed GD, antithyroid drugs for less than 3 months. PBMC RNA was the source of the TCR library. The same specimen was also included in a second study, on T cells in Graves' hyperthyroidism and ophthalmopathy.

The chain uses TRBV7-9 and TRBJ2-1; D possibly uses TRBD1 or TRBD2 (6 bases each). The source was peripheral blood mononuclear cells (PBMCs), collected at new diagnosis, from a patient treated with antithyroid drugs. This receptor was identified in a woman between 25 and 40 years old with Graves disease. The DNA for the CDR3 is TGTGCCAGCAGCTTGGGGGGCGAGCAGTTCTTC. This translates into CASSLGGEQFF.